These 5 T cell receptor beta chains came from one sample sequenced in a study of T cell changes during pregnancy in multiple sclerosis. Assay used: immunoSEQ multiplex PCR; TCRdb lists only in-frame clones, some missing. The data contain roughly 50,000 clones, 94% of them seen just once; the ten biggest clones take up 3.5%. The starting material was CD8+ T cells from peripheral blood mononuclear cells, obtained in the third trimester of pregnancy. The receptors were gathered from a female donor with multiple sclerosis, enrolled in a pregnancy study.

The chain carries TRBV2 and TRBJ2-7, with a tentative D call TRBD2 (6 bases). The CDR3 totals 13 residues. In germline, CDR1 is SNHLY, CDR2 FYNNEI. V shed 4 bases and J shed 3 bases, with 10 bases lying between them. CDR3 in DNA: TGTGCCAGCAGTGTGGCGGGGCTCTACGAGCAGTACTTC. This translates into CASSVAGLYEQYF.

This chain uses TRBV13 with TRBJ2-7, with a tentative D call TRBD2 (5 bases). This CDR3 has 12 residues. V dropped 5 bases and J dropped 3 bases, with 8 bases sitting between them. In germline, CDR1 is PRHDT, CDR2 FYEKMQ (reference sequence). The CDR3 reads CASSLTSYEQYF. The CDR3 DNA sequence: TGTGCCAGCAGCCTAACTAGCTACGAGCAGTACTTC.

The chain's CDR3 is CAWSGTGGFYGYTF. The CDR3 nucleotides are TGTGCCTGGAGTGGGACAGGGGGTTTCTATGGCTACACCTTC. The chain couples TRBV30 to TRBJ1-2, with TRBD1 matching over 10 bases. Germline-derived CDR1 and CDR2 are GTSNPN and SVGIG (reference sequence). This CDR3 has 14 residues. V shed 1 base, J shed 4 bases, and the junction held 3 bases outside the gene matches.

V usage is TRBV19 and J usage is TRBJ2-7, with a possible D match to TRBD2 (5 bases). The CDR3 has 15 residues. In germline, CDR1 is LNHDA, CDR2 SQIVND (reference sequence). The V gene lost 5 bases and the J gene lost 3 bases, with 17 bases spanning the gap. The CDR3 loop is CASSPAGRPHYEQYF. Written as DNA, the CDR3 is TGTGCCAGTAGTCCCGCGGGTCGACCTCACTACGAGCAGTACTTC.

The CDR3 loop reads CASSSGTGELRHEQYF. CDR3 DNA sequence: TGTGCCAGCAGTTCCGGGACAGGGGAATTGAGACACGAGCAGTACTTC. The chain recombines TRBV27 with TRBJ2-7; 10 nucleotides match TRBD1. The V gene's germline CDR1 is MNHEY and CDR2 SMNVEV (reference sequence). This CDR3 is 16 amino acids long. With V trimmed by 4 bases and J by 5 bases, 11 bases remained unmatched.